This TCR beta chain was sequenced for a study of cytomegalovirus exposure and HLA in healthy donors. The overall study: A later analysis reported the same platform for the 90 to 150 validation repertoires and the roughly 700 first-cohort repertoires.

Note on this clone: As yet, its antigen is unknown.

Produced via immunoSEQ multiplex PCR; TCRdb's table is partial and in-frame only. The sample yields about 53,000 clones, around 91% seen once. Whole-study results and caveats: Despite most TCR sequences being rare, some public TCRs occurred in many donors. The classifier was said to identify cytomegalovirus status with high specificity and sensitivity.

The germline gives CDR1 SEHNR, CDR2 FQNEAQ (reference sequence). CDR3 length equals 16 residues. V lost 2 bases and J lost 1; bases outside the gene matches: 8. The sample consisted of PBMCs. The chain combines TRBV7-9 with TRBJ2-7, with 7 bases identical to TRBD2. This clonotype originated in a man aged 18 to 35 in good health and CMV-seronegative. CDR3 in DNA: TGTGCCAGCAGCTTATTCGTAGCGGGTGTATCCTACGAGCAGTACTTC. It is translated as CASSLFVAGVSYEQYF.